These 32 T cell receptor beta chains came from one sample sequenced in a study of a mutant IDH1 vaccine in newly diagnosed glioma. The antigens of these receptors remain unknown. Clones were read by immunoSEQ multiplex PCR, and TCRdb kept only the in-frame ones, dropping some. The table lists about 51,000 clones, around 78% of them singletons. Time point here: week 5, during vaccination. Vaccination used 300 ug of mutant IDH1 20-mer peptide per dose, with topical imiquimod. Sequencing was performed on PBMCs, taken from a glioma patient whose treatment included an IDH1 peptide vaccine. Every receptor here comes from a woman aged 35 to 49 with glioma.

This clone appeared a few times. The CDR3 here is CASSPGSREFF. CDR3 coding DNA: TGTGCCAGCAGCCCTGGTAGTAGGGAGTTCTTC. This chain connects TRBV7-2 to TRBJ2-1, with unresolved D. The ends were cut back, 5 bases at V and 14 bases at J, with 13 bases in the middle. Looked up from germline, CDR1 is SGHTA and CDR2 is FQGNSA. This CDR3 contains 11 residues.

DNA of the CDR3: TGTGCCAGCAGTTACAAGAGCCAGCCCCAGCATTTT. Its protein is CASSYKSQPQHF. The chain recombines TRBV6-6 with TRBJ1-5; D uncertain. Trimming cost V 2 bases and J 7 bases, with 6 bases left between them. Germline V gives CDR1 MNHNY, CDR2 SVGAGI (reference sequence). CDR3 length: 12 amino acids.

The chain uses TRBV5-6 and TRBJ1-2, with no clear D. The CDR3 is made up of 14 amino acids. The germline CDR1 and CDR2 sequences are SGHDT and YYEEEE. V was shortened by 2 bases and J by 6 bases, with 14 bases between the two germline ends. This chain's CDR3 is CASSFVQNGDGYTF. DNA of the CDR3: TGTGCCAGCAGCTTTGTACAGAACGGAGATGGCTACACCTTC.

This clone was seen a handful of times. This chain connects TRBV10-2 to TRBJ1-1; 7 nucleotides align to TRBD1. The germline V gene encodes CDR1 WSHSY and CDR2 SAAADI. This CDR3 has 13 amino acids. The V and J ends lost 7 bases and 4 bases, in that order; junction bases with no gene match: 6. CDR3 DNA sequence: TGCGCCAGCACTACAGGGGCCCCCACTGAAGCTTTCTTT. This encodes CASTTGAPTEAFF.

The rearrangement joins TRBV7-3 to TRBJ1-2, with D perhaps matching TRBD1 (5 bases). The germline gives CDR1 SGHTA, CDR2 FQGTGA. Trimming pared 5 bases from V and 4 bases from J, leaving 17 bases between. The CDR3 runs 15 residues. The CDR3 protein is CASSTQAPGSYGYTF. CDR3 nucleotide sequence: TGTGCCAGCAGCACACAGGCCCCGGGTAGCTATGGCTACACCTTC.

The CDR3 here is CASSIGGGQGTEAFF. As DNA, the CDR3 is TGTGCCAGTAGTATAGGCGGGGGGCAGGGCACTGAAGCTTTCTTT. This chain connects TRBV19 to TRBJ1-1; D perhaps matches TRBD1 (6 bases). CDR1 and CDR2 from the germline V gene are LNHDA and SQIVND (reference sequence). CDR3 length: 15 amino acids. Trimming pared 1 base from V and 4 bases from J, leaving 13 bases between.

The chain couples TRBV12-5 to TRBJ2-7; the D gene is possibly TRBD2 (6 bases). This CDR3 has 15 amino acids. The germline V gene has CDR1 LGHNT and CDR2 FRNRAP. V lost 2 bases to trimming and J lost 5 bases, with 16 bases between them. The CDR3 DNA is TGTGCTAGTGGTTTGCCTGGAACCGGGAGAAACGAGCAGTACTTC. The encoded protein is CASGLPGTGRNEQYF.

The V and J genes are TRBV30 and TRBJ1-2; D gene ambiguous. V lost 4 bases, J lost 3 bases, and 15 bases lay in between. Germline V gives CDR1 GTSNPN, CDR2 SVGIG (reference sequence). The CDR3 runs 14 residues. CDR3 amino acids: CAWIKGSPDYGYTF. The DNA for the CDR3 is TGTGCCTGGATTAAGGGTTCCCCGGACTATGGCTACACCTTC.

This chain links TRBV18 with TRBJ1-6, with 7 bases matching TRBD1. The ends lost 6 bases at V and 8 bases at J; junction bases unmatched: 13. The CDR3 totals 16 residues. Germline CDR1 reads KGHSH; CDR2 reads LQKENI. The CDR3 loop is CASSPLGTEGHSPLHF. CDR3 nucleotides: TGTGCCAGCTCGCCCCTCGGGACAGAGGGACATTCACCCCTCCACTTT. The full variable domain, with the rest looked up from reference TRBV18 and TRBJ1-6, is NAGVMQNPRHLVRRRGQEARLRCSPMKGHSHVYWYRQLPEEGLKFMVYLQKENIIDESGMPKERFSAEFPKEGPSILRIQQVVRGDSAAYFCASSPLGTEGHSPLHFGNGTRLTVT.

This clone was seen more than once but under ten times. The chain uses TRBV5-1 and TRBJ2-3, with 7 bases fitting TRBD2. J was trimmed by 6 bases and V by 4 bases; bases with no gene match: 8. Per germline, CDR1 SGHRS and CDR2 YFSETQ. This CDR3 contains 14 residues. In nucleotides, the CDR3 is TGCGCCAGCAGCCCGAGCGGGGTTTCGGATACGCAGTATTTT. Translation gives CASSPSGVSDTQYF.

The chain couples TRBV10-2 to TRBJ1-2; D is uncertain. The CDR3 consists of 17 residues. CDR1 and CDR2 (germline): WSHSY, SAAADI. Trimming cost V 2 bases and J 6 bases, with 22 bases left between them. Here the CDR3 DNA reads TGCGCCAGCAGTGAGACCCCGATGGGGAAGGCCGACGATGGCTACACCTTC. Protein sequence: CASSETPMGKADDGYTF.

V gene TRBV18 combines with J gene TRBJ2-5, with D maybe TRBD1 (5 bases). This CDR3 comprises 15 residues. V was cut by 1 base and J by 1 base, with 10 bases left in between. In germline, CDR1 is KGHSH, CDR2 LQKENI. For the CDR3, the DNA is TGTGCCAGCTCACCACGAGACAGATCCCAAGAGACCCAGTACTTC. Protein sequence: CASSPRDRSQETQYF.

The J gene is TRBJ1-2, the V gene TRBV10-3; D is perhaps TRBD1 (6 bases). The CDR3 runs to 13 residues. The germline V gene has CDR1 ENHRY and CDR2 SYGVKD. V lost 4 bases to trimming and J lost 2 bases, with 8 bases between them. The CDR3 spells CAISGGQNYGYTF. CDR3 nucleotides: TGTGCCATCAGTGGGGGGCAAAACTATGGCTACACCTTC.

This chain links TRBV25-1 with TRBJ2-7; maybe TRBD2 (5 bases). Trimming removed 8 bases at V and 0 bases at J, with 17 bases between. The CDR3 is 15 residues long. Germline CDR1 and CDR2: MGHDK and SYGVNS. CDR3 in DNA: TGTGCCAGCTCCGGAAGGGATCGGGACTCCTACGAGCAGTACTTC. This codes for CASSGRDRDSYEQYF.

This clone came up a few times. This chain links TRBV29-1 with TRBJ2-7, with D hard to call. V was shortened by 1 base and J by 4 bases, with 8 bases between the two germline ends. The CDR3 is made up of 12 amino acids. From germline, CDR1 is SQVTM and CDR2 ANQGSEA. The CDR3 loop reads CSVEGWDYEQYF. DNA for the CDR3: TGCAGCGTTGAAGGTTGGGATTACGAGCAGTACTTC.

The genes are TRBV15 and TRBJ2-2; perhaps TRBD1 as D (6 bases). Trimming stripped 3 bases from V and 0 bases from J, with 8 bases between. Germline V gene data show CDR1 as LNHNV and CDR2 as YYDKDF (reference sequence). This CDR3 is built from 15 residues. The chain's CDR3 is CATSRGTTNTGELFF. In DNA form, the CDR3 reads TGTGCCACCAGCAGGGGGACAACGAACACCGGGGAGCTGTTTTTT.

The J gene is TRBJ1-2, the V gene TRBV6-1; the D is unclear. The CDR3 runs to 12 residues. Germline CDR1 MNHNS, CDR2 SASEGT. V was clipped by 7 bases and J by 6 bases, with 12 bases between them. CDR3 protein: CASTDRVNGYTF. DNA for the CDR3: TGTGCCAGCACGGACCGTGTTAATGGCTACACCTTC.

The chain couples TRBV15 to TRBJ2-3; perhaps TRBD2 as D (6 bases). V lost 0 bases and J 6 bases, leaving 19 bases between the germline ends. This CDR3 is built from 17 residues. The germline gives CDR1 LNHNV, CDR2 YYDKDF (reference sequence). CDR3: CATSRDRAGPTGDTQYF. CDR3 in DNA: TGTGCCACCAGCAGAGATCGAGCGGGCCCAACGGGGGATACGCAGTATTTT.

CDR3 DNA: TGTGCCTGGAGTGGAGGGGGCGACACTGAAGCTTTCTTT. It is translated as CAWSGGGDTEAFF. J is TRBJ1-1 and V is TRBV30; 7 bases align to TRBD1. Per the germline V gene, CDR1 is GTSNPN and CDR2 is SVGIG (reference sequence). The V and J ends lost 1 base and 3 bases, in that order; junction bases with no gene match: 2. The CDR3 sequence is 13 residues long.

The rearrangement uses TRBV25-1 and TRBJ2-6, with D perhaps matching TRBD1 (5 bases). V was pared by 1 base and J by 5 bases, with 18 bases between. Germline CDR1 reads MGHDK; CDR2 reads SYGVNS. This CDR3 spans 18 amino acids. The CDR3 protein is CASSEWITGQSRANVLTF. The DNA for the CDR3 is TGTGCCAGCAGTGAATGGATAACTGGACAAAGTCGGGCCAACGTCCTGACTTTC.

The chain carries TRBV9 and TRBJ2-1; D unclear. V lost 2 bases, J lost 4 bases, and 13 bases lay in between. Germline-derived CDR1 and CDR2 are SGDLS and YYNGEE. This CDR3 comprises 15 residues. This chain's CDR3 is CASSVVADPYNEQFF. The CDR3 DNA sequence: TGTGCCAGCAGCGTGGTAGCCGACCCTTACAATGAGCAGTTCTTC. Full variable domain (missing parts from reference TRBV9 and TRBJ2-1): DSGVTQTPKHLITATGQRVTLRCSPRSGDLSVYWYQQSLDQGLQFLIQYYNGEERAKGNILERFSAQQFPDLHSELNLSSLELGDSALYFCASSVVADPYNEQFFGPGTRLTVL.

The CDR3 loop reads CSAADIEAFF. CDR3 in DNA: TGCAGCGCCGCGGATATTGAAGCTTTCTTT. V is TRBV29-1 and J is TRBJ1-1; D not resolved. The CDR3 is made up of 10 amino acids. Trimming cost V 7 bases and J 7 bases, with 10 bases left between them. The V gene's germline CDR1 is SQVTM and CDR2 ANQGSEA.

Here the CDR3 reads CASSLPGAHYTF. The CDR3 nucleotides are TGTGCCAGCTCACTACCAGGGGCCCACTACACCTTC. The genes are TRBV18 and TRBJ1-2; possibly TRBD1 for D (6 bases). This CDR3 is built from 12 residues. The V end lost 4 bases, the J end lost 10 bases, and 13 bases lay between the germline ends. Germline CDR1 and CDR2: KGHSH and LQKENI.

This chain joins TRBV5-1 and TRBJ2-3; no clear D. V was cut by 2 bases and J by 1 base, with 5 bases left in between. Germline CDR1 is SGHRS and CDR2 is YFSETQ. The CDR3 has 13 residues. The CDR3 DNA sequence: TGCGCCAGCAGCTTTAGTGGCACAGATACGCAGTATTTT. It is translated as CASSFSGTDTQYF.

The chain joins TRBV7-2 to TRBJ2-3, with D perhaps matching TRBD1 or TRBD2 (6 bases each). The CDR3 length is 16 residues. Looked up from germline, CDR1 is SGHTA and CDR2 is FQGNSA. Trimming took 7 bases from V and 0 from J, leaving 17 bases between them. The CDR3 here is CASKIERGASTDTQYF. The DNA of the CDR3 is TGTGCCAGCAAGATAGAAAGGGGGGCGAGCACAGATACGCAGTATTTT.

This clone was observed a few times. The chain joins TRBV6-5 to TRBJ1-1; D is unclear. CDR3 size: 13 residues. Trimming removed 2 bases at V and 3 bases at J, with 7 bases between. Germline V gives CDR1 MNHEY, CDR2 SVGAGI. The CDR3: CASSYRADTEAFF. The CDR3 coding sequence is TGTGCCAGCAGTTACAGGGCAGACACTGAAGCTTTCTTT.

This clone was seen more than once but under ten times. The chain is built from TRBV12-5 and TRBJ2-2; D gene unclear. CDR3 length: 12 residues. Germline CDR1 and CDR2: LGHNT and FRNRAP. V lost 8 bases to trimming and J lost 4 bases, with 8 bases between them. This CDR3 reads CASSSSTGELFF. CDR3 nucleotides: TGTGCTAGTTCCTCGAGCACCGGGGAGCTGTTTTTT.

V usage is TRBV5-1 and J usage is TRBJ2-7; the D gene is possibly TRBD1 (6 bases). The germline V and J ends were trimmed by 3 bases and 3 bases, with 13 bases remaining between them. CDR3 size: 14 residues. Per germline, CDR1 SGHRS and CDR2 YFSETQ. CDR3 loop: CASSSPGTSYEQYF. The CDR3, as DNA: TGCGCCAGCAGCTCCCCCGGGACAAGCTACGAGCAGTACTTC.

The V gene is TRBV5-4, the J gene TRBJ2-7, with D uncertain. The CDR3 totals 12 residues. V was pared by 2 bases and J by 0 bases, with 3 bases between. In germline, CDR1 is SGHNT, CDR2 YYREEE (reference sequence). The CDR3 DNA reads TGTGCCAGCAGCTTTCTCTCCTACGAGCAGTACTTC. This codes for CASSFLSYEQYF.

CDR3 coding DNA: TGCAGCGTGGATGGACAGGGTTCCTACGAGCAGTACTTC. This encodes CSVDGQGSYEQYF. The chain has TRBV29-1 and TRBJ2-7; 8 bases fit TRBD1. V dropped 6 bases and J dropped 1; count of bases not matched to a gene: 5. The germline gives CDR1 SQVTM, CDR2 ANQGSEA. The CDR3 is made up of 13 amino acids.

The chain uses TRBV6-5 and TRBJ1-1; 8 bases are a match to TRBD1. Trimming cost V 3 bases and J 4 bases; bases outside gene matches: 1. This CDR3 has 13 residues. Germline V lookup: CDR1 MNHEY, CDR2 SVGAGI. As DNA, the CDR3 is TGTGCCAGCAGTTATGGACAGGGCACTGAAGCTTTCTTT. Translation: CASSYGQGTEAFF.

The rearrangement joins TRBV5-1 to TRBJ1-1, with 7 bases matching TRBD1. Germline V lookup: CDR1 SGHRS, CDR2 YFSETQ. V shed 0 bases, J shed 4 bases, and the junction held 6 bases outside the gene matches. The CDR3 contains 15 residues. CDR3 in amino acids: CASSLGGAGGTEAFF. As DNA, the CDR3 is TGCGCCAGCAGCTTGGGGGGGGCAGGGGGCACTGAAGCTTTCTTT.